This TCR beta chain is drawn from a study of PD-L1 blockade in urothelial cancer. Only in-frame clones appear in the TCRdb table, and some are missing; sequencing was by immunoSEQ multiplex PCR. The table shows roughly 100,000 clones, with approximately 82% occurring only once. Time point indicated: peripheral blood 6 weeks after treatment start. Study-level points and caveats: At the 3-week point, tumor-associated blood clones expanded more in durable-benefit patients.

This clone was picked up a small number of times. Its antigen is not identified. This CDR3 has 13 residues. Trimming cost V 2 bases and J 4 bases, with 9 bases left between them. From germline, CDR1 is SGHNT and CDR2 YYREEE (reference sequence). This chain links TRBV5-4 with TRBJ1-1; D gene uncertain. The clonotype comes from a man in his sixties or seventies with urothelial cancer. The specimen comprised PBMCs, sampled around atezolizumab (anti-PD-L1) treatment. The CDR3 protein is CASSLWAGTEAFF. The CDR3 DNA is TGTGCCAGCAGCTTATGGGCTGGCACTGAAGCTTTCTTT.